A single sample is the source of the 20 T cell receptor beta chains below, sequenced in a study of T cells in narcolepsy. TCRdb's table, derived via immunoSEQ multiplex PCR, lists solely in-frame clones and lacks some. This sample has about 40,000 clones; more than 70% occur once, and the top ten carry roughly 1.2%. Sequences were obtained from CD45RA- memory CD4+ T cells from PBMCs. The receptors were sampled from a human donor with narcolepsy.

This clone was found once. CDR3 region: CATGQGNYGYTF. In DNA form, the CDR3 reads TGTGCCACCGGACAGGGGAACTATGGCTACACCTTC. The chain carries TRBV10-3 and TRBJ1-2; the match to TRBD1 covers 9 bases. The V and J ends lost 10 bases and 2 bases, in that order; junction bases with no gene match: 2. This CDR3 has 12 amino acids. CDR1 is ENHRY and CDR2 is SYGVKD in the germline V gene.

V is TRBV5-1 and J is TRBJ2-3, with 15 bases that match TRBD2. This CDR3 is 18 amino acids long. V lost 4 bases to trimming and J lost 0 bases; unmatched junction nucleotides: 6. Per germline, CDR1 SGHRS and CDR2 YFSETQ. The CDR3 protein is CASSPSGTSGRSTDTQYF. The CDR3 coding sequence is TGCGCCAGCAGCCCGTCCGGGACTAGCGGGAGGAGCACAGATACGCAGTATTTT.

CDR3 loop: CASDNSGFRNTEAFF. The CDR3 DNA sequence: TGTGCCAGCGACAACTCAGGGTTCCGGAACACTGAAGCTTTCTTT. This chain links TRBV28 with TRBJ1-1, with a weak D call TRBD1 (5 bases). Trimming left V 8 bases short and J 1 base short, with 17 bases between. CDR1 MDHEN and CDR2 SYDVKM come from the germline V gene. CDR3 length: 15 residues.

V is TRBV5-6 and J is TRBJ2-7, with D uncertain. The V end lost 2 bases, the J end lost 1 base, and 13 bases lay between the germline ends. Germline V gene data show CDR1 as SGHDT and CDR2 as YYEEEE. CDR3 size: 15 residues. This CDR3 is CASSFQPVSSYEQYF. The CDR3 DNA is TGTGCCAGCAGCTTTCAGCCCGTCTCTTCCTACGAGCAGTACTTC. Using reference TRBV5-6 and TRBJ2-7 for the parts outside the CDR3, the full variable domain is DAGVTQSPTHLIKTRGQQVTLRCSPKSGHDTVSWYQQALGQGPQFIFQYYEEEERQRGNFPDRFSGHQFPNYSSELNVNALLLGDSALYLCASSFQPVSSYEQYFGPGTRLTVT.

V and J are TRBV14 and TRBJ2-7; D remains ambiguous. There are 14 residues in the CDR3. V was shortened by 4 bases and J by 4 bases, with 14 bases between the two germline ends. Germline V gives CDR1 SGHDN, CDR2 FVKESK. CDR3 protein: CASSPPYPTYEQYF. CDR3 bases: TGTGCCAGCAGCCCACCCTACCCGACATACGAGCAGTACTTC.

The rearrangement joins TRBV5-6 to TRBJ2-3; no clear D. CDR1 and CDR2 from the germline V gene are SGHDT and YYEEEE. CDR3 length equals 15 residues. The ends were cut back, 4 bases at V and 0 bases at J, with 12 bases in the middle. DNA for the CDR3: TGTGCCAGCAGCCCCCTGGCGCAGAGCACAGATACGCAGTATTTT. It yields the protein CASSPLAQSTDTQYF.

This sequence joins TRBV12-5 and TRBJ1-4; 7 bases line up with TRBD1. V lost 0 bases to trimming and J lost 2 bases; unmatched junction nucleotides: 3. Germline CDR1 reads LGHNT; CDR2 reads FRNRAP. The CDR3 runs to 16 residues. CDR3 coding DNA: TGTGCTAGTGGTTTGGTACTCAGGGGGACTAATGAAAAACTGTTTTTT. Its protein is CASGLVLRGTNEKLFF.

The rearrangement uses TRBV21-1 and TRBJ2-3; the D call in the table, TRBD2, was not verified against the DNA. TRBV21-1 is listed as a pseudogene. This CDR3 contains 14 residues. The CDR3 protein is CASSKEEGTDTQYF. In DNA, the CDR3 is TGTGCCAGCAGCAAAGAGGAGGGTACAGATACGCAGTATTTT.

The rearrangement uses TRBV7-2 and TRBJ2-5, with D perhaps assigned TRBD1 or TRBD2 (6 bases each). Germline CDR1 and CDR2: SGHTA and FQGNSA. The CDR3 runs 14 residues. V lost 5 bases and J 4 bases, leaving 14 bases between the germline ends. DNA for the CDR3: TGTGCCAGCAGCACTTCGGGGGCTCGAGAGACCCAGTACTTC. It translates to CASSTSGARETQYF.

The chain employs TRBV5-4 and TRBJ2-1; 14 bases match TRBD2. The germline CDR1 and CDR2 sequences are SGHNT and YYREEE (reference sequence). The CDR3 runs 16 residues. With 4 bases clipped from V and 5 bases from J, the junction kept 5 bases outside the gene matches. CDR3 DNA: TGTGCCAGCAGCATACCGGGACTAGCGGGGGACAATGAGCAGTTCTTC. This sequence encodes CASSIPGLAGDNEQFF.

This chain connects TRBV4-2 to TRBJ2-5, with D tentatively TRBD2 (6 bases). The DNA end is more similar to TRBJ2-7, so the J call may be wrong. From germline, CDR1 is LGHNA and CDR2 YNFKEQ. This CDR3 spans 15 amino acids. For the CDR3, the DNA is TGTGCCAGCAGCCAAGAGACCGGGACTTACTACGAGCAGTACTTC. Translating it yields CASSQETGTYYEQYF.

This clone was seen a single time. The chain links TRBV11-3 to TRBJ2-3; TRBD2 is a possible D gene (7 bases). CDR1 is SGHNT, CDR2 YENEEA, per germline. This CDR3 spans 15 amino acids. V lost 5 bases and J 6 bases, leaving 18 bases between the germline ends. CDR3 protein: CASSAVGGAPDTQYF. The CDR3 DNA sequence: TGTGCCAGCAGCGCCGTTGGGGGGGCGCCGGATACGCAGTATTTT.

The table lists this clone with a count of one. The chain employs TRBV5-5 and TRBJ2-3; 8 positions match TRBD2. Germline CDR1 and CDR2: SGHKS and YYEKEE (reference sequence). The CDR3 loop spans 14 amino acids. V shed 6 bases and J 7 bases; nucleotides not matched to a gene: 10. For the CDR3, the DNA is TGTGCCAGCACCCCTCGGGAGGGGCTTAATACGCAGTATTTT. Its translation: CASTPREGLNTQYF.

This sequence joins TRBV5-6 and TRBJ1-5; D unclear. Trimming took 1 base from V and 4 from J, leaving 6 bases between them. This CDR3 is built from 13 residues. The germline V gene encodes CDR1 SGHDT and CDR2 YYEEEE. The CDR3: CASSLWANQPQHF. The CDR3 bases are TGTGCCAGCAGCTTGTGGGCTAATCAGCCCCAGCATTTT.

The chain links TRBV4-2 to TRBJ2-7; tentatively, D is TRBD2 (7 bases). Looked up from germline, CDR1 is LGHNA and CDR2 is YNFKEQ. V lost 0 bases and J 6 bases, leaving 18 bases between the germline ends. This CDR3 is built from 16 residues. This chain's CDR3 is CASSQELLGGGREQYF. For the CDR3, the DNA is TGTGCCAGCAGCCAAGAGCTTTTAGGGGGGGGGCGCGAGCAGTACTTC.

The chain recombines TRBV7-2 with TRBJ2-3; D is possibly TRBD1 (6 bases). The CDR3 consists of 14 residues. V lost 5 bases, J lost 4 bases, and 13 bases lay in between. CDR1 SGHTA and CDR2 FQGNSA come from the germline V gene. This CDR3 reads CASSVTGLPDTQYF. The DNA of the CDR3 is TGTGCCAGCAGCGTAACAGGGCTTCCAGATACGCAGTATTTT.

This CDR3 reads CASSQEMATDTQYF. The CDR3 region has the DNA TGTGCCAGCAGCCAAGAAATGGCCACAGATACGCAGTATTTT. The rearrangement links TRBV14 to TRBJ2-3; D is unresolved. Trimming took 0 bases from V and 2 from J, leaving 6 bases between them. The CDR3 sequence is 14 residues long. The germline V gene encodes CDR1 SGHDN and CDR2 FVKESK.

This chain connects TRBV5-1 to TRBJ1-3, with D possibly being TRBD1 (5 bases). Germline CDR1 and CDR2: SGHRS and YFSETQ. Trimming took off 0 bases at V and 0 bases at J, with 13 bases between the two ends. The CDR3 totals 17 residues. CDR3 in amino acids: CASSLAPQAFSGNTIYF. The CDR3 DNA follows: TGCGCCAGCAGCTTGGCTCCACAGGCCTTCTCTGGAAACACCATATATTTT.

CDR3 residues: CASSQDEGFSGNTIYF. In DNA, the CDR3 is TGTGCCAGCAGCCAAGATGAGGGCTTCTCTGGAAACACCATATATTTT. The V call is TRBV14, the J call TRBJ1-3; no clear D. The germline V gene has CDR1 SGHDN and CDR2 FVKESK. This CDR3 contains 16 residues. V was shortened by 0 bases and J by 0 bases, with 9 bases between the two germline ends.

Details on this clone: One end of the junction varies from germline; a read error may be responsible. This chain links TRBV7-2 with TRBJ1-4; D is perhaps TRBD1 (5 bases). Germline CDR1 is SGHTA and CDR2 is FQGNSA. This CDR3 spans 11 amino acids. CDR3 in DNA: TGTGCCAGCAGCTTAACGGGACGGCTGGTTTTT. Its protein is CASSLTGRLVF.